This T cell receptor (beta chain) is drawn from a study of blood T cell repertoires in COVID-19. Study as a whole: Samples of COVID-19 (acute and convalescent) were obtained from the United States, Italy and Spain.

CDR1 is MGHRA and CDR2 is YSYEKL in the germline V gene. The CDR3 runs 15 residues. The V end lost 2 bases, the J end lost 0 bases, and 11 bases lay between the germline ends. The repertoire was sequenced with immunoSEQ multiplex PCR; TCRdb's copy has only in-frame clones and lacks some. Seen here are about 270,000 clones, 75% to 90% observed once, and the top ten hold 4.1%. Living in 24 US areas, the participants were between roughly 18 and 95 years of age. This sequence joins TRBV4-1 and TRBJ2-7, with D uncertain. The sequenced sample was PBMCs or T cells enriched from blood (not recorded which). The TCR originated in a woman younger than 45 with acute COVID-19. This CDR3 is CASSQTTSDSYEQYF. CDR3 DNA sequence: TGCGCCAGCAGCCAAACTACTTCTGACTCCTACGAGCAGTACTTC.